Sequencing of this T cell receptor (beta chain) was carried out in a study of OX40 agonist ivuxolimab in advanced cancers. Across the study: The study gave patients intravenous ivuxolimab at 0.01 to 10 mg/kg every 2 weeks.

The count of this clone is one. Germline CDR1 reads SGDLS; CDR2 reads YYNGEE. Trimming removed 3 bases at V and 4 bases at J, with 22 bases between. The CDR3 length is 17 residues. The repertoire was sequenced with immunoSEQ multiplex PCR; TCRdb's copy has only in-frame clones and lacks some. Here the sample spans tens of thousands of clones, 90% being singletons. The sequenced sample was CD4+ or CD8+ T cells sorted from blood, obtained in a trial of the OX40 agonist ivuxolimab. V is TRBV9 and J is TRBJ2-5; the D call may be TRBD1 or TRBD2 (5 bases each). The origin of this receptor is an adult with an advanced solid tumor such as melanoma, head and neck, liver or kidney cancer. The CDR3 sequence is CASSGTGARGQVETQYF. In DNA, the CDR3 is TGTGCCAGCAGCGGTACTGGGGCGAGGGGCCAAGTAGAGACCCAGTACTTC.